The present T cell receptor (beta chain) was sequenced within a study of cytomegalovirus exposure and HLA in healthy donors. Findings of the study overall: Roughly uniform sequencing depth across donors was assumed, possibly incorrectly. 164 TCR beta chains were listed as cytomegalovirus-associated.

V lost 5 bases to trimming and J lost 2 bases; unmatched junction nucleotides: 3. The CDR3 loop spans 15 amino acids. Germline V lookup: CDR1 SEHNR, CDR2 FQNEAQ (reference sequence). The primer mix had 60 Vbeta and 13 Jbeta primers. Some clones are missing from TCRdb's copy, which holds only in-frame ones; the method was immunoSEQ multiplex PCR. The data contain about 170,000 clones, over 65% of them singletons. Of note for this clone: Its specificity is unknown.

The chain combines TRBV7-9 with TRBJ2-6; 7 bases fit TRBD1. Sequencing was carried out using PBMCs. This clonotype was obtained from a man in his forties or fifties in good health and CMV-seropositive. The CDR3, as DNA: TGTGCCAGCAGCCCGACAGGGACTGGGGCCAACGTCCTGACTTTC. Encoded protein: CASSPTGTGANVLTF.